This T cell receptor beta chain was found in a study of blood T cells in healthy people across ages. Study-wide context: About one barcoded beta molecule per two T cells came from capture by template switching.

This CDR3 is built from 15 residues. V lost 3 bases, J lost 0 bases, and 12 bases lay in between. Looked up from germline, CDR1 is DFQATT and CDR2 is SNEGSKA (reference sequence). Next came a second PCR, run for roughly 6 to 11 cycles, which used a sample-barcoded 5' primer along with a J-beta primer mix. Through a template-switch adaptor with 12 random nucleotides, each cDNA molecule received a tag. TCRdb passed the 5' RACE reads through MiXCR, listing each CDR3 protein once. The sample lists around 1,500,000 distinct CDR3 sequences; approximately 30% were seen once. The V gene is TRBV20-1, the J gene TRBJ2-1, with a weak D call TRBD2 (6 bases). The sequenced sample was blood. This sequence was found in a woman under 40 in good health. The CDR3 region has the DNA TGCAGTGCTAGTCCGGAGGGTGGCTCCTACAATGAGCAGTTCTTC. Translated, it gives CSASPEGGSYNEQFF.